These 29 T cell receptor beta chains originate from one sample sequenced in a study of cytomegalovirus exposure and HLA in healthy donors. PCR employed 60 Vbeta and 13 Jbeta primers. The repertoire was sequenced with immunoSEQ multiplex PCR; TCRdb's copy has only in-frame clones and lacks some. The data contain about 150,000 clones, 55% to 85% of them singletons. Sequenced: PBMCs. These receptors were taken from a man in his forties in good health and CMV-seronegative.

This clone came up once. This chain joins TRBV5-1 and TRBJ1-1; D may be TRBD1 (5 bases). CDR3 length equals 14 residues. Trimming pared 0 bases from V and 4 bases from J, leaving 10 bases between. Germline CDR1 reads SGHRS; CDR2 reads YFSETQ. The CDR3 sequence is CASSLAGGGTEAFF. In nucleotides, the CDR3 is TGCGCCAGCAGCTTGGCGGGCGGGGGCACTGAAGCTTTCTTT. Combining the CDR3 with reference TRBV5-1 and TRBJ1-1 gives the whole variable domain KAGVTQTPRYLIKTRGQQVTLSCSPISGHRSVSWYQQTPGQGLQFLFEYFSETQRNKGNFPGRFSGRQFSNSRSEMNVSTLELGDSALYLCASSLAGGGTEAFFGQGTRLTVV.

This sequence joins TRBV7-9 and TRBJ2-2; maybe TRBD2 (7 bases). The CDR3 has 15 residues. V shed 5 bases and J shed 2 bases, with 12 bases lying between them. The germline CDR1 and CDR2 sequences are SEHNR and FQNEAQ (reference sequence). The chain's CDR3 is CASSARGANTGELFF. CDR3 nucleotide sequence: TGTGCCAGCAGCGCCCGGGGGGCCAACACCGGGGAGCTGTTTTTT.

This clone was seen once. The chain carries TRBV5-1 and TRBJ2-5, with TRBD2 matching 9 bases. V was clipped by 2 bases and J by 9 bases; unmatched bases: 11. Germline assignment: CDR1 SGHRS and CDR2 YFSETQ. The CDR3 totals 15 residues. CDR3 sequence: CASSFPSGRPQPQYF. The CDR3 bases are TGCGCCAGCAGCTTTCCAAGCGGGAGGCCCCAGCCCCAGTACTTC.

J is TRBJ2-5 and V is TRBV10-1; 7 bases agree with TRBD2. The trim removed 2 bases at V and 7 bases at J, leaving 13 bases unmatched. The CDR3 is 16 amino acids. Germline CDR1 is WNHNN and CDR2 is SYGVQD (reference sequence). CDR3 DNA sequence: TGCGCCAGCAGTGAGGGGGGGACTATGGCCACGGGGACCCAGTACTTC. Translated: CASSEGGTMATGTQYF.

The chain links TRBV6-5 to TRBJ2-2, with TRBD2 as a possible D gene (5 bases). Germline V CDR1 and CDR2: MNHEY, SVGAGI. V was cut by 6 bases and J by 5 bases, with 7 bases left in between. The CDR3 runs to 12 residues. The CDR3 here is CASSRGTGELFF. The CDR3 DNA is TGTGCCAGCAGCCGAGGGACCGGGGAGCTGTTTTTT.

The chain employs TRBV6-5 and TRBJ2-2; D remains ambiguous. The V gene's germline CDR1 is MNHEY and CDR2 SVGAGI. Trimming left V 1 base short and J 5 bases short, with 5 bases between. This CDR3 comprises 13 residues. The CDR3 reads CASSYFRTGELFF. CDR3 DNA: TGTGCCAGCAGTTACTTCAGGACCGGGGAGCTGTTTTTT.

V is TRBV5-6 and J is TRBJ2-3, with 7 bases aligning to TRBD1. The CDR3 spans 15 residues. The ends lost 5 bases at V and 1 base at J; junction bases unmatched: 7. In germline, CDR1 is SGHDT, CDR2 YYEEEE. This CDR3 reads CASRQTGFGTDTQYF. CDR3 DNA sequence: TGTGCCAGCAGACAGACAGGGTTTGGCACAGATACGCAGTATTTT.

This chain joins TRBV28 and TRBJ1-3, with TRBD1 as a possible D gene (5 bases). The CDR3 sequence is 17 residues long. Trimming pared 0 bases from V and 0 bases from J, leaving 12 bases between. Germline CDR1 MDHEN, CDR2 SYDVKM. CDR3 sequence reads: CASSLWQGGGSGNTIYF. The CDR3 bases are TGTGCCAGCAGTTTATGGCAGGGAGGAGGCTCTGGAAACACCATATATTTT.

This clone was recorded once. J is TRBJ2-7 and V is TRBV5-4; TRBD2 agrees at 7 bases. CDR3 length: 14 amino acids. Germline-derived CDR1 and CDR2 are SGHNT and YYREEE (reference sequence). J was trimmed by 3 bases and V by 6 bases; bases with no gene match: 9. The DNA of the CDR3 is TGTGCCAGCAACCTGGGGGGGTTCGGCTACGAGCAGTACTTC. Its protein is CASNLGGFGYEQYF.

The genes are TRBV9 and TRBJ2-1; 12 nucleotides align to TRBD2. The CDR3 covers 15 residues. Germline lookup yields CDR1 SGDLS and CDR2 YYNGEE. V was pared by 4 bases and J by 7 bases, with 6 bases of the junction left unmatched. The CDR3 coding sequence is TGTGCCAGCAGCCGGACTAGCGGGGCGGGGAATGAGCAGTTCTTC. It translates to CASSRTSGAGNEQFF.

The rearrangement joins TRBV4-3 to TRBJ2-7, with TRBD2 matching 9 bases. The CDR3 has 15 residues. The germline gives CDR1 LGHNA, CDR2 YSLEER. V was pared by 1 base and J by 6 bases, with 7 bases of the junction left unmatched. The CDR3 bases are TGCGCCAGCAGCCAAGGCCCTAGCGGGATCGCCGAGCAGTACTTC. It encodes CASSQGPSGIAEQYF.

The rearrangement joins TRBV6-6 to TRBJ2-1; D is possibly TRBD2 (5 bases). This CDR3 region has 15 residues. V lost 7 bases and J 2 bases, leaving 15 bases between the germline ends. Germline loops: CDR1 MNHNY, CDR2 SVGAGI (reference sequence). The CDR3 coding sequence is TGTGCCAGCACGGGAATGAGCCCCACCTACAATGAGCAGTTCTTC. Protein: CASTGMSPTYNEQFF.

The V and J genes are TRBV28 and TRBJ2-7; possible D gene TRBD2, 5 bases. The CDR3 is 14 amino acids. Trimming stripped 6 bases from V and 2 bases from J, with 14 bases between. Germline V gene sequence: CDR1 MDHEN, CDR2 SYDVKM. CDR3 sequence: CASRNRGAPYEQYF. CDR3 bases: TGTGCCAGCAGGAACCGGGGAGCCCCCTACGAGCAGTACTTC.

As regards this clone: The junction departs from germline at one end; a sequencing error may be responsible. The chain employs TRBV15 and TRBJ1-2; maybe TRBD1 (5 bases). Germline lookup yields CDR1 LNHNV and CDR2 YYDKDF (reference sequence). There are 14 residues in the CDR3. The CDR3 loop reads CATSTGTGGSGYPF. DNA for the CDR3: TGTGCCACCAGCACCGGGACGGGGGGATCTGGCTACCCCTTC.

J is TRBJ1-1 and V is TRBV2, with TRBD1 as a possible D gene (6 bases). Per the germline V gene, CDR1 is SNHLY and CDR2 is FYNNEI. The CDR3 is 14 residues long. Trimming left V 8 bases short and J 1 base short, with 14 bases between. CDR3 nucleotide sequence: TGTGCCAGCGGGATGGACAGACCGAACACTGAAGCTTTCTTT. Protein product: CASGMDRPNTEAFF.

The chain joins TRBV30 to TRBJ1-4; possibly TRBD1 for D (6 bases). The CDR3 contains 13 residues. Germline CDR1 reads GTSNPN; CDR2 reads SVGIG (reference sequence). The CDR3 DNA reads TGTGCGCTCTGGACAGTTGATAATGAAAAACTGTTTTTT. This codes for CALWTVDNEKLFF.

This chain uses TRBV18 with TRBJ2-3, with TRBD2 identical over 14 bases. J gave up 3 bases and V 4 bases, and 6 bases lay outside the gene matches. The V gene's germline CDR1 is KGHSH and CDR2 LQKENI. The CDR3 extends over 17 amino acids. This chain's CDR3 is CASSQGLAGAPTDTQYF. The CDR3 DNA reads TGTGCCAGCTCACAGGGACTAGCGGGGGCTCCAACAGATACGCAGTATTTT.

The genes are TRBV15 and TRBJ1-4; 8 nucleotides match TRBD1. The CDR3 contains 16 residues. Germline values: CDR1 LNHNV, CDR2 YYDKDF (reference sequence). J gave up 3 bases and V 1 base, and 4 bases lay outside the gene matches. Here the CDR3 DNA reads TGTGCCACCAGCAGAGTCTACAGGGGGGCTAATGAAAAACTGTTTTTT. Protein sequence: CATSRVYRGANEKLFF.

The chain has TRBV6-6 and TRBJ1-5, with D hard to call. V dropped 2 bases and J dropped 3 bases, with 5 bases sitting between them. Germline V gene sequence: CDR1 MNHNY, CDR2 SVGAGI (reference sequence). This CDR3 contains 13 residues. The CDR3 coding sequence is TGTGCCAGCAGTTACGAGATCAATCAGCCCCAGCATTTT. It specifies CASSYEINQPQHF.

The rearrangement links TRBV7-6 to TRBJ1-1; no clear D gene. The ends were cut back, 2 bases at V and 5 bases at J, with 9 bases in the middle. CDR3 size: 13 residues. Per germline, CDR1 SGHVS and CDR2 FNYEAQ. As DNA, the CDR3 is TGTGCCAGCAGCTTATCCCGAGCAACTGAAGCTTTCTTT. Protein product: CASSLSRATEAFF.

The rearrangement uses TRBV11-3 and TRBJ2-2; 7 nucleotides agree with TRBD1. After removal of 8 bases from V and 9 bases from J, the junction contained 12 bases not matched to a gene. The germline CDR1 and CDR2 sequences are SGHNT and YENEEA. The CDR3 is 14 residues long. The CDR3 sequence: CASGAGGLGRELFF. The CDR3 DNA reads as TGTGCCAGCGGGGCAGGGGGTTTAGGTCGGGAGCTGTTTTTT.

V is TRBV5-6 and J is TRBJ2-5; 9 nucleotides line up with TRBD1. The CDR3 is made up of 16 amino acids. The J segment lost 1 base and the V segment lost 3 bases, leaving 7 bases of the junction unmatched. In germline, CDR1 is SGHDT, CDR2 YYEEEE. CDR3 in amino acids: CASSSLGQGTQETQYF. In DNA form, the CDR3 reads TGTGCCAGCAGCTCCTTGGGACAGGGAACCCAAGAGACCCAGTACTTC.

The chain links TRBV2 to TRBJ1-5; tentatively, D is TRBD1 (6 bases). The CDR3 contains 14 residues. CDR1 and CDR2 (germline): SNHLY, FYNNEI. V dropped 7 bases and J dropped 1 base, with 11 bases sitting between them. CDR3 in DNA: TGTGCCAGCAATTTAGGACAGAGCAATCAGCCCCAGCATTTT. This encodes CASNLGQSNQPQHF.

The V and J genes are TRBV7-9 and TRBJ2-7; 9 bases are a match to TRBD1. Looked up from germline, CDR1 is SEHNR and CDR2 is FQNEAQ (reference sequence). The CDR3 has 16 residues. V was pared by 5 bases and J by 5 bases, with 13 bases of the junction left unmatched. The CDR3 sequence is CASSRGRGQGGNEQYF. As DNA, the CDR3 is TGTGCCAGCAGCCGAGGTCGGGGACAGGGTGGCAACGAGCAGTACTTC.

Regarding this clone: This same CDR3 is encoded by further DNA sequences in the sample. CDR3 bases: TGTGCCAGCAGCCAGACAAGAATGAACACTGAAGCTTTCTTT. This sequence encodes CASSQTRMNTEAFF. The chain recombines TRBV5-6 with TRBJ1-1, with D unresolved. V was cut by 4 bases and J by 0 bases, with 10 bases left in between. This CDR3 has 14 amino acids. From germline, CDR1 is SGHDT and CDR2 YYEEEE. Drawing the rest from reference TRBV5-6 and TRBJ1-1, the complete variable domain is DAGVTQSPTHLIKTRGQQVTLRCSPKSGHDTVSWYQQALGQGPQFIFQYYEEEERQRGNFPDRFSGHQFPNYSSELNVNALLLGDSALYLCASSQTRMNTEAFFGQGTRLTVV.

This chain uses TRBV6-1 with TRBJ2-7, with a possible D match to TRBD1 (6 bases). The length of the CDR3 is 16 residues. Trimming cost V 0 bases and J 6 bases, with 18 bases left between them. Per the germline V gene, CDR1 is MNHNS and CDR2 is SASEGT. DNA of the CDR3: TGTGCCAGCAGTGAAGCTCCCAGGGGAAGGTGGGGCGAGCAGTACTTC. Its protein product is CASSEAPRGRWGEQYF.

The chain has TRBV10-3 and TRBJ2-2, with D possibly being TRBD2 (5 bases). V dropped 7 bases and J dropped 0 bases, with 9 bases sitting between them. This CDR3 has 14 residues. Germline V CDR1 and CDR2: ENHRY, SYGVKD. The chain's CDR3 is CAITAAANTGELFF. The CDR3 region has the DNA TGTGCCATCACGGCAGCGGCGAACACCGGGGAGCTGTTTTTT.

The chain recombines TRBV2 with TRBJ2-7; TRBD2 might be the D (5 bases). CDR3 size: 13 residues. V lost 2 bases, J lost 5 bases, and 10 bases lay in between. CDR1 is SNHLY, CDR2 FYNNEI, per germline. The CDR3 reads CASSEPGINEQYF. As DNA, the CDR3 is TGTGCCAGCAGTGAACCCGGGATTAACGAGCAGTACTTC.

This rearrangement joins TRBV29-1 to TRBJ2-3; D perhaps matches TRBD2 (5 bases). Germline loops: CDR1 SQVTM, CDR2 ANQGSEA. V was trimmed by 4 bases and J by 1 base, leaving 6 bases between them. There are 12 residues in the CDR3. CDR3 bases: TGCAGCGTTGGGCGGGGCACAGATACGCAGTATTTT. Translation gives CSVGRGTDTQYF.